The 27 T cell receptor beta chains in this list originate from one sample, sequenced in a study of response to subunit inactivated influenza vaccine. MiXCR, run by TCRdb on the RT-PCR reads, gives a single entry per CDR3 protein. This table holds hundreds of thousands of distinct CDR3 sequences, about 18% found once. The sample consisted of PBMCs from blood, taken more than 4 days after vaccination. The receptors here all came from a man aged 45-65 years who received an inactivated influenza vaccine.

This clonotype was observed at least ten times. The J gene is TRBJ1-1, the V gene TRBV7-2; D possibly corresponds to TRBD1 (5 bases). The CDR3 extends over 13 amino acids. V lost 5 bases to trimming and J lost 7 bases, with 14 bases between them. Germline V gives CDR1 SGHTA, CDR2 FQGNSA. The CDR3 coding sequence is TGTGCCAGCAGCCTAAACCGCGACAGTGAAGCTTTCTTT. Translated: CASSLNRDSEAFF. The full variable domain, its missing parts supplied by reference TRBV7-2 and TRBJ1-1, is GAGVSQSPSNKVTEKGKDVELRCDPISGHTALYWYRQSLGQGLEFLIYFQGNSAPDKSGLPSDRFSAERTGGSVSTLTIQRTQQEDSAVYLCASSLNRDSEAFFGQGTRLTVV.

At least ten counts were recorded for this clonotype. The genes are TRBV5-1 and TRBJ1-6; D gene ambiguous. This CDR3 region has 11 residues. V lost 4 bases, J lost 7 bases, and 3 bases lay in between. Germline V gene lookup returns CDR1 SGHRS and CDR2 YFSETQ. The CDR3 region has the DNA TGCGCCAGCAGCCCGAATTCACCCCTCCACTTT. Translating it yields CASSPNSPLHF.

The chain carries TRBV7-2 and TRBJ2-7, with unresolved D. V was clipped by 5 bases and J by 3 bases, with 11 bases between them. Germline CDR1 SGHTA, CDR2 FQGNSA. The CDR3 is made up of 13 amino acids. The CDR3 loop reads CASSPAGLYEQYF. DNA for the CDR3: TGTGCCAGCAGCCCGGCCGGGCTCTACGAGCAGTACTTC.

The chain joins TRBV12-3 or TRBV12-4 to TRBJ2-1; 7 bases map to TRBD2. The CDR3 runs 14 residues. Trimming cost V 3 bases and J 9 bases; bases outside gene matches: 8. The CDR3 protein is CASSLGRERAEQFF. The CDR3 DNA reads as TGTGCCAGCAGTTTGGGGCGGGAGCGGGCTGAGCAGTTCTTC.

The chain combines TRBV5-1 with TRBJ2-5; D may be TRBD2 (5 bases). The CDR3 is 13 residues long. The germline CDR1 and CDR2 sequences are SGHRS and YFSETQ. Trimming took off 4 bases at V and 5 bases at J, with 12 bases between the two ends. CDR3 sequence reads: CASSVPGSETQYF. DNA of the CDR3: TGCGCCAGCAGCGTTCCGGGGAGCGAGACCCAGTACTTC.

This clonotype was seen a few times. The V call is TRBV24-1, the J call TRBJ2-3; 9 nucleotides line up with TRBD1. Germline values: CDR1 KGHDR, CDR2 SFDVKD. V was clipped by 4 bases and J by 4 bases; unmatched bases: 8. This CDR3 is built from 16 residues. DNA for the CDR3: TGTGCCACCAGTGACCCCAACAGGGGGCCTCCAGATACGCAGTATTTT. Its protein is CATSDPNRGPPDTQYF.

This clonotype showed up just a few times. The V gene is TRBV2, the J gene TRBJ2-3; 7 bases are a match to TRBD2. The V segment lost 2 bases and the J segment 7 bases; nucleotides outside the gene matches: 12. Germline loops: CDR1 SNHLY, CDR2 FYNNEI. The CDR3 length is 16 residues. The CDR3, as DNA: TGTGCCAGCAGTGAACGAGCGGGATCGACCACGAATACGCAGTATTTT. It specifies CASSERAGSTTNTQYF.

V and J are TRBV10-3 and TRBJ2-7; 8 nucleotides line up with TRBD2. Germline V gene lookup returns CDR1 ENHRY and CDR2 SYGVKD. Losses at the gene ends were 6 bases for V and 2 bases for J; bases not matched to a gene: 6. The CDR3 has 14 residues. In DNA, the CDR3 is TGTGCCATCAGAACTAGCGGCCAAACCTACGAGCAGTACTTC. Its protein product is CAIRTSGQTYEQYF.

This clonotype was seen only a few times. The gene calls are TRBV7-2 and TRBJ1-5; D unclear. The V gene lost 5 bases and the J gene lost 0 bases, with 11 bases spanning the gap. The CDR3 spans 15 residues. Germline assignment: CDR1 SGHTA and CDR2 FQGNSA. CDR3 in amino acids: CASSMESHSNQPQHF. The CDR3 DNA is TGTGCCAGCAGCATGGAAAGTCATAGCAATCAGCCCCAGCATTTT.

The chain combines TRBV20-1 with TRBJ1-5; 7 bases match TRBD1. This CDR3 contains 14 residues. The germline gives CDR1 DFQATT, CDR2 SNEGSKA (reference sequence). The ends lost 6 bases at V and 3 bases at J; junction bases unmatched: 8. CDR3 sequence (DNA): TGCAGTGCCAACACAGGGGCCAACAATCAGCCCCAGCATTTT. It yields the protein CSANTGANNQPQHF.

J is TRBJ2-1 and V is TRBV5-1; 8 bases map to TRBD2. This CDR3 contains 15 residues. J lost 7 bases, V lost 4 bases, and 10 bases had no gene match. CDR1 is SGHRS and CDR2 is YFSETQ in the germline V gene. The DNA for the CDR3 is TGCGCCAGCAGCCAAAATAGCGGGATAGGGAATGAGCAGTTCTTC. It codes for CASSQNSGIGNEQFF.

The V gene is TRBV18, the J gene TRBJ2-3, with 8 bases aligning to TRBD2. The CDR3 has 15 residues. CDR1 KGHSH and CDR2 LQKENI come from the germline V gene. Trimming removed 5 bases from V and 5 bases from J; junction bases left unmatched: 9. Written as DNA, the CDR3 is TGTGCCAGCTCATTTAGCGGGATCCGGCAAGATACGCAGTATTTT. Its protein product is CASSFSGIRQDTQYF. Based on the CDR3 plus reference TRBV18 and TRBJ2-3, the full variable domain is NAGVMQNPRHLVRRRGQEARLRCSPMKGHSHVYWYRQLPEEGLKFMVYLQKENIIDESGMPKERFSAEFPKEGPSILRIQQVVRGDSAAYFCASSFSGIRQDTQYFGPGTRLTVL.

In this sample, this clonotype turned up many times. The CDR3 region is CASSLARAVEQFF. CDR3 nucleotides: TGCGCCAGCAGCTTGGCCAGAGCTGTTGAGCAGTTCTTC. This chain connects TRBV5-1 to TRBJ2-1; D is unresolved. Trimming shortened V by 0 bases and J by 9 bases, and 10 bases separated the two germline ends. The CDR3 contains 13 residues. CDR1 is SGHRS and CDR2 is YFSETQ in the germline V gene.

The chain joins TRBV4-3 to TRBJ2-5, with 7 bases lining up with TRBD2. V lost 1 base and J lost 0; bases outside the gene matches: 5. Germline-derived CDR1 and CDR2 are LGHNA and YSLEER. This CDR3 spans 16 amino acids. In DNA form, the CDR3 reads TGCGCCAGCAGCCAAGGTGCAGCGGGATACCAAGAGACCCAGTACTTC. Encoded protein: CASSQGAAGYQETQYF.

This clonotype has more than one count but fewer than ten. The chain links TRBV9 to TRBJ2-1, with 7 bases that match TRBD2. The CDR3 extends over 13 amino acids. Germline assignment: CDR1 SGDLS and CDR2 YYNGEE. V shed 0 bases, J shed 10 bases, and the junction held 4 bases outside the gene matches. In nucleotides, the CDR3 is TGTGCCAGCAGCGTAGTTTCGGGAGGCGAGCAGTTCTTC. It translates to CASSVVSGGEQFF. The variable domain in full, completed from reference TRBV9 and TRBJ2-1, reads DSGVTQTPKHLITATGQRVTLRCSPRSGDLSVYWYQQSLDQGLQFLIQYYNGEERAKGNILERFSAQQFPDLHSELNLSSLELGDSALYFCASSVVSGGEQFFGPGTRLTVL.

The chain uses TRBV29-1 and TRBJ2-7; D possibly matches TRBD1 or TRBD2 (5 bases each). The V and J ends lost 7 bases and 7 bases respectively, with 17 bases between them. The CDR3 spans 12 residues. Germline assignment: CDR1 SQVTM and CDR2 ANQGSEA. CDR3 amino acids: CSASGASGEQYF. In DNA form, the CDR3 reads TGCAGCGCCTCTGGGGCCTCGGGGGAGCAGTACTTC.

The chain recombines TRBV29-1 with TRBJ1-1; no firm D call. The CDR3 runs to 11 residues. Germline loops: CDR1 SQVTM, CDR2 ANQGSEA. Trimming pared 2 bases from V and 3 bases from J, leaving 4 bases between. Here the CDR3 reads CSVELDTEAFF. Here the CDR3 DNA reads TGCAGCGTTGAACTGGACACTGAAGCTTTCTTT.

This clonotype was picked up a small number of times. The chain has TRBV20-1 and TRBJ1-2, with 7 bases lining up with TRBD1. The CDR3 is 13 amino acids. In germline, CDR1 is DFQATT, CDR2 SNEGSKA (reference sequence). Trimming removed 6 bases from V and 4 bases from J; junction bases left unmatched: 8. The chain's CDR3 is CSAPAGGGYGYTF. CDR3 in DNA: TGCAGTGCACCCGCAGGGGGAGGCTATGGCTACACCTTC.

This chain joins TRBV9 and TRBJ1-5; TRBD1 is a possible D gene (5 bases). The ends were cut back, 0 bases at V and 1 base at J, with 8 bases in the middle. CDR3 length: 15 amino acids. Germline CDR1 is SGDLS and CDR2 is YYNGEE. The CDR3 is CASSVDGGSNQPQHF. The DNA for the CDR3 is TGTGCCAGCAGCGTAGACGGGGGGAGCAATCAGCCCCAGCATTTT.

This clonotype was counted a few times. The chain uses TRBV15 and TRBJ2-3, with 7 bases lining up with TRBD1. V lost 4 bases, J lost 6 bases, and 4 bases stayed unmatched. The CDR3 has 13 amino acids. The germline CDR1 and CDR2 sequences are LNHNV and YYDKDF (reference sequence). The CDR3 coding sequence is TGTGCCACCAGCAAGGGGGCAGGCGATACGCAGTATTTT. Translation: CATSKGAGDTQYF.

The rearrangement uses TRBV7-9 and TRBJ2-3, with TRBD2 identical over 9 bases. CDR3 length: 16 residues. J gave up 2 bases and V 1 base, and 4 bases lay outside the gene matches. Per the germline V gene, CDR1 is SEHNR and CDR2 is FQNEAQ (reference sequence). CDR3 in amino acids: CASSLVGGGDTDTQYF. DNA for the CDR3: TGTGCCAGCAGCTTAGTCGGCGGGGGGGACACAGATACGCAGTATTTT.

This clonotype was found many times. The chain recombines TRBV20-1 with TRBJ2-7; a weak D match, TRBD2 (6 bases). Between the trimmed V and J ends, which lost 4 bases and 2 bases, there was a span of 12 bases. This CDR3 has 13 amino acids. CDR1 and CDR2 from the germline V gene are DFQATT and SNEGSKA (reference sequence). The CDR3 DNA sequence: TGCAGTGCTAACGGACTATCCACCTACGAGCAGTACTTC. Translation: CSANGLSTYEQYF.

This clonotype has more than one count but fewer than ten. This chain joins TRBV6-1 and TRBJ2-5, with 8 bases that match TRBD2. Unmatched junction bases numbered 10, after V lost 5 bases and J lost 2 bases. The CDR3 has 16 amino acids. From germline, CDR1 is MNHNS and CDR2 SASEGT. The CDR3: CASSPLGGELQETQYF. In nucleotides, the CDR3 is TGTGCCAGCAGTCCCCTCGGGGGGGAGCTTCAAGAGACCCAGTACTTC.

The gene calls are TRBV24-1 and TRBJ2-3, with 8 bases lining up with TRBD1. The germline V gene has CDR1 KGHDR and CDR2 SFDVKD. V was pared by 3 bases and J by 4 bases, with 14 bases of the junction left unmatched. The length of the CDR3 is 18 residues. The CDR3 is CATSDPLRRGHRSDTQYF. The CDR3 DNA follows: TGTGCCACCAGTGATCCCCTCCGCAGGGGGCATAGGTCAGATACGCAGTATTTT.

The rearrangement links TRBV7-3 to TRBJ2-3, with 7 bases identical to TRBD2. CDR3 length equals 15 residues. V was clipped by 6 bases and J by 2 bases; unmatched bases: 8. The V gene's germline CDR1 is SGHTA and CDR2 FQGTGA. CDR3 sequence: CASSSSSGLTDTQYF. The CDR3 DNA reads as TGTGCCAGCAGTTCTTCTAGCGGCCTCACAGATACGCAGTATTTT.

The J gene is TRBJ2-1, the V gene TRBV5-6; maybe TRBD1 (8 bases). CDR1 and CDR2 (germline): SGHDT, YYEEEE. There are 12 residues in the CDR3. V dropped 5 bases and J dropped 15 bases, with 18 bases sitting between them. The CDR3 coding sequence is TGTGCCAGCAGTCTTGGGGGGGACAGGAGGTTCTTC. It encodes CASSLGGDRRFF. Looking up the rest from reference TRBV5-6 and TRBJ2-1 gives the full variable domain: DAGVTQSPTHLIKTRGQQVTLRCSPKSGHDTVSWYQQALGQGPQFIFQYYEEEERQRGNFPDRFSGHQFPNYSSELNVNALLLGDSALYLCASSLGGDRRFFGPGTRLTVL.

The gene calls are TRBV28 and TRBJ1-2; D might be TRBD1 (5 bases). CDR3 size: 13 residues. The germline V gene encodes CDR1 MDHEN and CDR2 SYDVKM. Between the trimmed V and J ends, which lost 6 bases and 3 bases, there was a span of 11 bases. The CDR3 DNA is TGTGCCAGCAGACTTGGGGGGGACTATGGCTACACCTTC. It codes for CASRLGGDYGYTF.